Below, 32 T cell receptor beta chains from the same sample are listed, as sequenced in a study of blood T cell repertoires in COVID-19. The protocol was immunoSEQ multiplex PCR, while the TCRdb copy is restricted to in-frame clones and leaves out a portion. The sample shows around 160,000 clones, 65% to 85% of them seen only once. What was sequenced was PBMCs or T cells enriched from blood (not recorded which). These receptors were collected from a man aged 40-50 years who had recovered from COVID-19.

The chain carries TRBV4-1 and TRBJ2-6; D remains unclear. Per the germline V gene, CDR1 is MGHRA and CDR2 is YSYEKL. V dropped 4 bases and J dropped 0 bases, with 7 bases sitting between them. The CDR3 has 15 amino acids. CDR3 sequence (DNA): TGCGCCAGCAGCCTTTCGGGCTCTGGGGCCAACGTCCTGACTTTC. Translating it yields CASSLSGSGANVLTF.

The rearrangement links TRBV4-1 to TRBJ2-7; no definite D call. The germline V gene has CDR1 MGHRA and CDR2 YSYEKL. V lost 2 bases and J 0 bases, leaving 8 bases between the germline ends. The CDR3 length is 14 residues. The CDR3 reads CASSQLPLSYEQYF. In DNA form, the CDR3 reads TGCGCCAGCAGCCAACTCCCTCTCTCCTACGAGCAGTACTTC.

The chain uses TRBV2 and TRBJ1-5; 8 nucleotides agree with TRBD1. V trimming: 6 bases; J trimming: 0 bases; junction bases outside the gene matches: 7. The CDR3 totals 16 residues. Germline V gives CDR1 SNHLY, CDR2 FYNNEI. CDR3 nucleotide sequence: TGTGCCAGCAGGCCTACAGGGGGGATTAGCAATCAGCCCCAGCATTTT. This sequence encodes CASRPTGGISNQPQHF. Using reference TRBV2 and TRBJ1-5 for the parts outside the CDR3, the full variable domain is EPEVTQTPSHQVTQMGQEVILRCVPISNHLYFYWYRQILGQKVEFLVSFYNNEISEKSEIFDDQFSVERPDGSNFTLKIRSTKLEDSAMYFCASRPTGGISNQPQHFGDGTRLSIL.

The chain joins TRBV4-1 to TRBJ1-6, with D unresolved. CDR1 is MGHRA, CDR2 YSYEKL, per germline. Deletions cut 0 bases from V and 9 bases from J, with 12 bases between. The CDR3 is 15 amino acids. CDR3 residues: CASSQDHGVGSPLHF. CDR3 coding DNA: TGCGCCAGCAGCCAAGATCATGGAGTCGGTTCACCCCTCCACTTT.

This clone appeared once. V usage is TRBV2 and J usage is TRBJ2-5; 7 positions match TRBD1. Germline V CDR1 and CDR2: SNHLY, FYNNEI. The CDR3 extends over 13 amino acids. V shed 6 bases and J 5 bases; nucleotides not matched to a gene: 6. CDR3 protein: CASRWTGWETQYF. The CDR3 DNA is TGTGCCAGCAGATGGACAGGATGGGAGACCCAGTACTTC.

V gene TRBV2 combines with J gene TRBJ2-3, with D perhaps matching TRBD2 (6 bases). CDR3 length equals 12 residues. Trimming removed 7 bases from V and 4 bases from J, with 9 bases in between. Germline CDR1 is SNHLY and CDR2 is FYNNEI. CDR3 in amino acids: CASTRGSDTQYF. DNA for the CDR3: TGTGCCAGCACCCGGGGGTCAGATACGCAGTATTTT.

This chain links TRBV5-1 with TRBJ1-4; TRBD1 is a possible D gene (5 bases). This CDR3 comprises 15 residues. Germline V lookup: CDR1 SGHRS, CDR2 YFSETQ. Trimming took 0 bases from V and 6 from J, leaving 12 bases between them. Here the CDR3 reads CASSLEGWGDEKLFF. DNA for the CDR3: TGCGCCAGCAGCTTGGAAGGTTGGGGCGATGAAAAACTGTTTTTT.

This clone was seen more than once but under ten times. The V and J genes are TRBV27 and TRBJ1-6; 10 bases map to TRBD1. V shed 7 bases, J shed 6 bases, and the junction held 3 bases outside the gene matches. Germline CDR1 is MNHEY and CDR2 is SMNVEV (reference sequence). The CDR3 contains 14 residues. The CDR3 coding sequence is TGTGCCAGCACCAGGACAGGGGGTAATTCACCCCTCCACTTT. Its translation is CASTRTGGNSPLHF.

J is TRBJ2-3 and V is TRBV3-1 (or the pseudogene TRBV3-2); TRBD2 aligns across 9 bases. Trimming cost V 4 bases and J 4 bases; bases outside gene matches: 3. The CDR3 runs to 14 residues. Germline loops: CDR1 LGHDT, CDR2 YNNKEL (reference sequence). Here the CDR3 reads CASSRGGGSDTQYF. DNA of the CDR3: TGTGCCAGCAGCCGCGGGGGGGGCTCAGATACGCAGTATTTT.

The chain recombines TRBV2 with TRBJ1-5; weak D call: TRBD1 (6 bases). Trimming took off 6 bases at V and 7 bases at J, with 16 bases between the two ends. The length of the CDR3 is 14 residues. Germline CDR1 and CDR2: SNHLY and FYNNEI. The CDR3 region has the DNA TGTGCCAGCAGCGAACAAGGGGGGGGACAGCCCCAGCATTTT. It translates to CASSEQGGGQPQHF.

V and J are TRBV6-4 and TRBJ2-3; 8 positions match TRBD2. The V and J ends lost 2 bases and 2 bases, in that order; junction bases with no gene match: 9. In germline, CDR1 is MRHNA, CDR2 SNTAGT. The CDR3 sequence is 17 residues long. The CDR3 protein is CASSDPFSGVNTDTQYF. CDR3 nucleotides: TGTGCCAGCAGTGACCCCTTTAGCGGGGTCAACACAGATACGCAGTATTTT.

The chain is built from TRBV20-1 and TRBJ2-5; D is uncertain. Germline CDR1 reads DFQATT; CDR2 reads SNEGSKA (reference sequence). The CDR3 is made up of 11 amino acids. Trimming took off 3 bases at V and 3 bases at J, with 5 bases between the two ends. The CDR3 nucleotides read TGCAGTGCTAGGTTCGAAGAGACCCAGTACTTC. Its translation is CSARFEETQYF.

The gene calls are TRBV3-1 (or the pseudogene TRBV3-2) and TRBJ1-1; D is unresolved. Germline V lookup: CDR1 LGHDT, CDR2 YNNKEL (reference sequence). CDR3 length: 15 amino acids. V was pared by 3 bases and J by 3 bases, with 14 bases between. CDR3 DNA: TGTGCCAGCAGCCAGGAGGACGGGGAGGACACTGAAGCTTTCTTT. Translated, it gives CASSQEDGEDTEAFF.

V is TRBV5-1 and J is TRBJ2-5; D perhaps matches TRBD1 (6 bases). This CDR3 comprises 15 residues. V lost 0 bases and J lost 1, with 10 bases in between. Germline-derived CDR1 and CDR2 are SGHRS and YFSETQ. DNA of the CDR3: TGCGCCAGCAGCTTGGGGACAGCTAGCCAAGAGACCCAGTACTTC. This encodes CASSLGTASQETQYF.

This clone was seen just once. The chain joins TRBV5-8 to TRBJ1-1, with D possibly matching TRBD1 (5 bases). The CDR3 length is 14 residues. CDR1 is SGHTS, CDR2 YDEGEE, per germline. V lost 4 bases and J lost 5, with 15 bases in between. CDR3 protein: CASSGIPGYTEAFF. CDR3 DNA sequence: TGTGCCAGCAGCGGTATCCCAGGGTATACTGAAGCTTTCTTT.

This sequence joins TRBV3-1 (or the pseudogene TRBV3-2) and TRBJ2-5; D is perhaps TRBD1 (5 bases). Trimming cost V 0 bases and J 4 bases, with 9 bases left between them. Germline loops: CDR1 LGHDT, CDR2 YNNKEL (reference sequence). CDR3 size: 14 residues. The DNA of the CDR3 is TGTGCCAGCAGCCAAGAGTGGGGCTCAGAGACCCAGTACTTC. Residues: CASSQEWGSETQYF.

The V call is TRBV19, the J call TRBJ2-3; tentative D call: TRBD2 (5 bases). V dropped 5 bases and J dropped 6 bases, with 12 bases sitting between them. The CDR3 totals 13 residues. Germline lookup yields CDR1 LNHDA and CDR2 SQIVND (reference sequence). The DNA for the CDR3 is TGTGCCAGTAGTCCCTATGCGGGTGATACGCAGTATTTT. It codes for CASSPYAGDTQYF.

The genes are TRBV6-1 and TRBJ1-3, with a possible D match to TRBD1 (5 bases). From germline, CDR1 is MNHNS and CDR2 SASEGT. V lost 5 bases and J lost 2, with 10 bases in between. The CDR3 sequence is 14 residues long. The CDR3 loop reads CASSSTGTGNTIYF. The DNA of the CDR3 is TGTGCCAGCAGTTCCACAGGAACTGGAAACACCATATATTTT.

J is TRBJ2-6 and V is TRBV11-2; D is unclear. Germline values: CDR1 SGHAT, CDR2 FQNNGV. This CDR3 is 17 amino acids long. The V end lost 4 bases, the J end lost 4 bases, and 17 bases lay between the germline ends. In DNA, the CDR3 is TGTGCCAGCAGCTCCTATCTGGGTCCAGCGGGGGCCAACGTCCTGACTTTC. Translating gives CASSSYLGPAGANVLTF.

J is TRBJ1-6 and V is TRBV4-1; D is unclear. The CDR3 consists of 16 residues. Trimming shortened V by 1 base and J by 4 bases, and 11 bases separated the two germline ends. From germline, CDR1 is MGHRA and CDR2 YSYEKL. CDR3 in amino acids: CASSQVYTGYNSPLHF. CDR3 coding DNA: TGCGCCAGCAGCCAAGTTTACACCGGGTATAATTCACCCCTCCACTTT.

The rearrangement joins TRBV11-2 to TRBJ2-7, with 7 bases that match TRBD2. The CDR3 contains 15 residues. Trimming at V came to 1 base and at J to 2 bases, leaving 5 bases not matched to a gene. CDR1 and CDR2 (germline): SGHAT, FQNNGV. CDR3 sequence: CASSLGASGAYEQYF. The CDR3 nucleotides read TGTGCCAGCAGCTTAGGTGCTAGCGGAGCCTACGAGCAGTACTTC.

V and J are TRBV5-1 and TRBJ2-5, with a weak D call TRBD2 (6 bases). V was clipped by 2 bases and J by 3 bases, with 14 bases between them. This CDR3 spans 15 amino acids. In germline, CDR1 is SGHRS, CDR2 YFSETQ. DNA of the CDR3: TGCGCCAGCAGCTTCGTTGATGGGAGGAAAGAGACCCAGTACTTC. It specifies CASSFVDGRKETQYF.

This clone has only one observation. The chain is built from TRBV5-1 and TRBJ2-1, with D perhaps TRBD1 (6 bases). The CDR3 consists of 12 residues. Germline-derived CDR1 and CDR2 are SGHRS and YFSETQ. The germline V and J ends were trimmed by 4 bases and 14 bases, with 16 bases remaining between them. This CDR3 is CASSLGLTGKFF. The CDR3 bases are TGCGCCAGCAGCCTCGGGCTTACAGGGAAGTTCTTC.

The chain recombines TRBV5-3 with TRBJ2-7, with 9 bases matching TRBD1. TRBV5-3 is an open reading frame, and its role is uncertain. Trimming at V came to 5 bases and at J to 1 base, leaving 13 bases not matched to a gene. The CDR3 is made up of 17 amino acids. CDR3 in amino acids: CARSSDRGKCISYEQYV. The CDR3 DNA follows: TGTGCCAGAAGTTCGGACAGGGGCAAATGCATATCCTACGAGCAGTACGTC.

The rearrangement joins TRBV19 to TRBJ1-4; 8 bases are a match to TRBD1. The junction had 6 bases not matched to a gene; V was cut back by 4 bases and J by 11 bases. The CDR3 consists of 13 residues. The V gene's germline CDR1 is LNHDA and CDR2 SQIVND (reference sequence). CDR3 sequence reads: CASSTTGVGKLFF. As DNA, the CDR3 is TGTGCCAGTAGTACGACAGGGGTGGGGAAACTGTTTTTT. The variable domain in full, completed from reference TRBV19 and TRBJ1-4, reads DGGITQSPKYLFRKEGQNVTLSCEQNLNHDAMYWYRQDPGQGLRLIYYSQIVNDFQKGDIAEGYSVSREKKESFPLTVTSAQKNPTAFYLCASSTTGVGKLFFGSGTQLSVL.

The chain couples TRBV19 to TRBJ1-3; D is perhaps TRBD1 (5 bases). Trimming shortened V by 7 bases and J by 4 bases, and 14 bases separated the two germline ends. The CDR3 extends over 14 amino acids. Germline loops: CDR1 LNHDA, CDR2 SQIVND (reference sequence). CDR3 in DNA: TGTGCCAGTAATCATCACAGGACGGGAAACACCATATATTTT. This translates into CASNHHRTGNTIYF.

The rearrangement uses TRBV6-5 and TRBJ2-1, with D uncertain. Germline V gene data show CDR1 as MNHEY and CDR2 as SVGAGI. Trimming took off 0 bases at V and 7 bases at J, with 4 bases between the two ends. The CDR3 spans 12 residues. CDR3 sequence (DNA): TGTGCCAGCAGTTACTCGGCTAATGAGCAGTTCTTC. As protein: CASSYSANEQFF.

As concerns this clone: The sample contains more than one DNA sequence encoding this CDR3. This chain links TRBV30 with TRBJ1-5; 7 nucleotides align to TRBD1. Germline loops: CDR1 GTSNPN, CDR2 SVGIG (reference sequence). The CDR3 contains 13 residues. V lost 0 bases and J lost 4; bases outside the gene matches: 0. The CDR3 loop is CAWSVQGNQPQHF. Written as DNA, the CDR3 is TGTGCCTGGAGTGTACAGGGGAATCAGCCCCAGCATTTT.

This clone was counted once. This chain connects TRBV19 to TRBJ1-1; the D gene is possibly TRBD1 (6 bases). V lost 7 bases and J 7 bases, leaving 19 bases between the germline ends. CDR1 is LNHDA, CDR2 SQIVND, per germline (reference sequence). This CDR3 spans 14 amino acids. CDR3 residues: CASTFQTGPNEAFF. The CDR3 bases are TGTGCCAGTACCTTCCAGACAGGACCTAATGAAGCTTTCTTT.

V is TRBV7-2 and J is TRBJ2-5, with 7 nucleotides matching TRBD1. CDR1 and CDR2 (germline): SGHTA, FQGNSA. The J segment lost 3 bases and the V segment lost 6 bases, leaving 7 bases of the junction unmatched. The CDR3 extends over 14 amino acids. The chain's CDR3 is CASRLSGTEETQYF. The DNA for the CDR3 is TGTGCCAGCAGACTCTCCGGGACAGAAGAGACCCAGTACTTC. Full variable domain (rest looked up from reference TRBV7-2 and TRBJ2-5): GAGVSQSPSNKVTEKGKDVELRCDPISGHTALYWYRQSLGQGLEFLIYFQGNSAPDKSGLPSDRFSAERTGGSVSTLTIQRTQQEDSAVYLCASRLSGTEETQYFGPGTRLLVL.

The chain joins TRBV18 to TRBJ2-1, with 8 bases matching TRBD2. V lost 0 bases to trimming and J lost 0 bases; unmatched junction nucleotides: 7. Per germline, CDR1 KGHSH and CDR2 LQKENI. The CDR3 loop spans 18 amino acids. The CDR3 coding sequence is TGTGCCAGCTCACCACCGTTGGGCGGGGGGAGCTCCTACAATGAGCAGTTCTTC. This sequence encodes CASSPPLGGGSSYNEQFF.

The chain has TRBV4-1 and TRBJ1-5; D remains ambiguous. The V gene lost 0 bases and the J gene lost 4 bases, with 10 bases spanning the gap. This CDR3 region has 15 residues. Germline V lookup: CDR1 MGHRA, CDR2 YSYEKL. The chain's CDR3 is CASSQDAVNNQPQHF. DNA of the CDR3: TGCGCCAGCAGCCAAGATGCAGTAAATAATCAGCCCCAGCATTTT.